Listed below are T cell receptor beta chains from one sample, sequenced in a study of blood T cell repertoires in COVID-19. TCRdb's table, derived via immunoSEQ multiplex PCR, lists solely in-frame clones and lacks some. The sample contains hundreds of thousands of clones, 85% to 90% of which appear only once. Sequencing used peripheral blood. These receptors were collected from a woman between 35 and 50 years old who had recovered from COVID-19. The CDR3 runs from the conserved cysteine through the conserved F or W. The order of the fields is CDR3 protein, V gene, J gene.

CASSESYRYQPQHF	TRBV2	TRBJ1-5
CASNGRDRAHAYGYTF	TRBV13	TRBJ1-2
CASSRYGSNTGELFF	TRBV7-3	TRBJ2-2
CATSSVVRGSILF	TRBV15	TRBJ1-1
CASSYDDRVDGYTF	TRBV6-5	TRBJ1-2
CASSGRGNTGELFF	TRBV19	TRBJ2-2
CASSADRVTTEAFF	TRBV6-5	TRBJ1-1
CASSPGGGPPDTQYF	TRBV18	TRBJ2-3
CASSFRQGIVANVLTF	TRBV5-5	TRBJ2-6
CASAGRSGYGYTF	TRBV5-4	TRBJ1-2
CASSYSEGGPLYGYTF	TRBV6-5	TRBJ1-2
CASSLIQGSNYGYTF	TRBV5-1	TRBJ1-2
CASSYAGGAYNEQFF	TRBV18	TRBJ2-1
CASSQDRAYNEQFF	TRBV7-8	TRBJ2-1
CASAIIPSGGVEQYF	TRBV5-1	TRBJ2-7
CASSQAIGGQGEKLFF	TRBV4-3	TRBJ1-4
CASRIAGGTPYEQYF	TRBV6-6	TRBJ2-7
CASGVAGLFYEQYF	TRBV27	TRBJ2-7
CASSFQGTYGYTF	TRBV7-2	TRBJ1-2
CASSRDRGNEKLFF	TRBV5-4	TRBJ1-4
CASSSHRGTGELFF	TRBV19	TRBJ2-2
CAWTSGGASQETQYF	TRBV30	TRBJ2-5
CASSIGTGSGELFF	TRBV5-1	TRBJ2-2
CASSWVPEMNTEAFF	TRBV6-5	TRBJ1-1
CASSLVASLPETQYF	TRBV7-6	TRBJ2-5
CASSLGLAGVYNEQFF	TRBV5-1	TRBJ2-1
CASRGQVYEQFF	TRBV27	TRBJ2-1
CAISGEGSYSGANVLTF	TRBV10-3	TRBJ2-6
CAISEVGGGNQPQHF	TRBV10-3	TRBJ1-5
CASSVGTGTEAFF	TRBV5-4	TRBJ1-1
CASSLTSGVYNEQFF	TRBV5-4	TRBJ2-1
CASSPQGANQPQHF	TRBV5-1	TRBJ1-5
CASSPMDWRELYEQYF	TRBV18	TRBJ2-7
CASSKRGRDRSPPTLGNTIYF	TRBV21-1	TRBJ1-3
CASSLGQGITEAFF	TRBV5-1	TRBJ1-1
CASSYLSTGELFF	TRBV6-6	TRBJ2-2
CAPCSGNTIYF	TRBV11-3	TRBJ1-3
CAWSPKYHSNQPQHF	TRBV30	TRBJ1-5
CASSRKGGTGVFSYEQYF	TRBV7-8	TRBJ2-7
CSQLRGYTF	TRBV20-1	TRBJ1-2
CASSSLRGGRDTQYF	TRBV18	TRBJ2-3
CAARQDRVETQYF	TRBV10-3	TRBJ2-5
CSVQAGGSADTQYF	TRBV29-1	TRBJ2-3
CASSSLGGARGYTF	TRBV5-8	TRBJ1-2
CASSERAGSSYEQYF	TRBV6-4	TRBJ2-7